This T cell receptor beta chain was sequenced for a study of tumor-infiltrating lymphocytes in localized non-small cell lung cancer. Measured with immunoSEQ multiplex PCR; TCRdb has only the in-frame clones, and not every one. Altogether approximately 15,000 clones are present, about 69% being singletons, with the ten largest covering 9.1%. This clonotype was sampled from a human donor with non-small cell lung cancer. Sequencing was carried out using lung tumor tissue.

CDR3 coding DNA: TGCGCCAGCAGACAGAACGCAGGAGGTGATCAGCCCCAGCATTTT. This sequence encodes CASRQNAGGDQPQHF. The genes are TRBV5-1 and TRBJ1-5; D remains ambiguous. Germline CDR1 reads SGHRS; CDR2 reads YFSETQ. The V end lost 5 bases, the J end lost 5 bases, and 17 bases lay between the germline ends. This CDR3 is built from 15 residues.